This paragraph reports one T cell receptor beta chain. Its antigen specificity is not known. There are no base qualities to consult, and no much larger clone falls within one base. To demonstrate the VDJtools post-analysis software, TCR beta repertoires were profiled from the peripheral blood of about 13 young patients with multiple sclerosis. The multiple sclerosis patients were children and adolescents between roughly 6 and 16 years of age. Sequences SGHDN (CDR1) and FVKESK (CDR2) are obtained from the germline V gene. The CDR3 numbers 14 residues from cysteine through phenylalanine. Left in the record is the CDR3 DNA by itself, 42 bases read in frame from the first base. Library prep was done by PCR. This sample was sequenced with an Illumina HiSeq 2500. Unique molecular identifiers were incorporated into TCR beta cDNA libraries to reduce PCR and sequencing biases. Every 1 to 10 million input T cells yielded 500,000 or so cDNA molecules, meaning each molecule approximated one T cell. Patient libraries were prepared and sequenced with the same protocol used for the earlier healthy control dataset. Within a given batch, samples were prepared together, multiplexed and sequenced on the same HiSeq lane. Processing in the source paper ran as follows. MIGEC handled the raw barcoded reads, throwing out single-read molecular identifier groups before consensus assembly and CDR3 extraction. Clonotype tables were post-analysed with VDJtools, normalizing diversity by down-sampling all datasets to the smallest sample size. To correct batch-related cross-sample contamination, repertoire overlap clustering matched CDR3 amino acid sequences but not nucleotide sequences. TCRdb's own reprocessing of the public reads used fastp at Q25 and MiXCR and kept productive beta chains. Duplicate CDR3 protein sequences are folded into a single record with the most common DNA and genes. V and J calls and clone size were set by TCRdb, not the authors. The sample records roughly 800,000 distinct CDR3 sequences, approximately 50% of which are singletons. The ten largest account for 4.6% of the sample.

This sample was included in a study of post-analysis software for immune sequencing data (dated by TCRdb to between 2014 and 2016). Broadly, across the study: The recorded disease courses included relapsing-remitting, secondary progressive and progressive-relapsing multiple sclerosis, and some patients had no subtype annotation. The multiple sclerosis patient repertoires were compared with roughly twelve previously published healthy control repertoires from donors aged roughly 6 to 25 years. A subset of samples was prepared in parallel using single-end sample barcoding, then pooled and co-amplified after Illumina adapter ligation.

Results the study describes overall, beyond this receptor: Patients showed significantly higher frequencies than controls for a few TRBV segments, among them TRBV5-6, TRBV5-1 and TRBV20-1. The multiple sclerosis patient group was slightly younger than the control group. Normalized Chao1 diversity was significantly lower in multiple sclerosis patients than controls, suggesting substantial peripheral T-cell clonal expansion. Strong co-clustering of samples prepared in the same batch was shown by direct clustering with F measure, prompting a batch-effect correction.

Input material: blood. This clonotype originated in a girl under 18 with multiple sclerosis. This chain joins TRBV14 to TRBJ2-5, with 9 bases aligning to TRBD1. The J call may be mistaken, given a closer DNA end match to TRBJ2-7. The CDR3 sequence is CASTPGTGLDEQYF. The bases are TGTGCCAGCACCCCTGGGACAGGGTTGGACGAGCAGTACTTC.